Listed below are T cell receptor beta chains from one sample, sequenced in a study of CD4 T cells in relation to SARS-CoV-2 and coronaviruses. The antigens of these receptors remain unknown. The repertoire was sequenced with immunoSEQ multiplex PCR; TCRdb's copy has only in-frame clones and lacks some. Of more than 20,000 clones in the sample, approximately 68% are singletons; the top ten hold 8% to 13%. Specimen: CD4+ T cells from PBMCs, cultured in vitro. These receptors were collected from a human donor in good health. CDR3s include the opening cysteine and the closing phenylalanine or tryptophan. D genes are given only for firm matches. Clone size is given for some rows only: seen once, a few or many times, or a class if the clone is expanded.

v_gene,d_gene,abundance,j_gene,CDR3nt,CDR3aa
TRBV6-4,.,.,TRBJ2-6,TGTGCCAGCAGTGACTCCAACTCTGGGGCCAACGTCCTGACTTTC,CASSDSNSGANVLTF
TRBV11-3,TRBD1,.,TRBJ2-1,TGTGCCAGCAGCTTAGGGGACAGGGGGCCGTTCTTC,CASSLGDRGPFF
TRBV19,.,.,TRBJ1-4,TGTGCCAGTAGTATAGTTCTGCTACAGAGTGCAACTAATGAAAAACTGTTTTTT,CASSIVLLQSATNEKLFF
TRBV7-7,TRBD1,.,TRBJ2-2,TGTGCAACAGGGGGCTCAGCTGGGGCCGGGGAGCTGTTTTTT,CATGGSAGAGELFF
TRBV12-3/TRBV12-4,.,.,TRBJ2-3,TGTGCCAGCAGTTCCGGGCGTCCAGATACGCAGTATTTT,CASSSGRPDTQYF
TRBV30,.,.,TRBJ1-1,TGTGCCTGGGAGACAGAATGGAACACTGAAGCTTTCTTT,CAWETEWNTEAFF
TRBV6-5,.,.,TRBJ1-2,TGTGCCAGCGCCCCTCGGATTGACTATGGCTACACCTTC,CASAPRIDYGYTF
TRBV5-3,TRBD2,once,TRBJ2-1,TGTGCCAGAAGCTTCTCTCGGGAGGGCCTAGCGAATGAGCAGTTCTTC,CARSFSREGLANEQFF
TRBV18,TRBD1,.,TRBJ1-2,TGTGCCAGCTCACCGACTTGGGACAGGAATTACGGCTACACCTTC,CASSPTWDRNYGYTF
TRBV13,.,few,TRBJ1-2,TGTGCCAGCAGTTTGACAGGAAACTATGGCTACACCTTC,CASSLTGNYGYTF
TRBV12-3/TRBV12-4,.,.,TRBJ1-2,TGTGCCAGCAGCGGGGGTTCCTCCTATGGCTACACCTTC,CASSGGSSYGYTF
TRBV6-5,.,.,TRBJ2-5,TGTGCCAGCAGCCTGCGAGAGACCCAGTACTTC,CASSLRETQYF
TRBV11-2,.,.,TRBJ2-6,TGTGCCAGCAGGTCCGCCGGGACTGCATCCCCTGGGGCCAACGTCCTGACTTTC,CASRSAGTASPGANVLTF
TRBV19,TRBD1,.,TRBJ2-7,TGTGCCAGTACCGTTCGGACAGGCCACGAGCAGTACTTC,CASTVRTGHEQYF
TRBV4-3,.,.,TRBJ2-7,TGCGCCAGCAGCCAAGACCCGGACGCCTACGAGCAGTACTTC,CASSQDPDAYEQYF
TRBV18,.,.,TRBJ2-5,TGTGCCAGCTCACCAGAGGGGTTAGAGACCCAGTACTTC,CASSPEGLETQYF
TRBV11-1,.,.,TRBJ1-1,TGTGCCAGCAGCTTAGCGGTCGGGTCGGGGGACACTGAAGCTTTCTTT,CASSLAVGSGDTEAFF
TRBV6-2/TRBV6-3,TRBD2,once,TRBJ2-7,TGTGCCAGCAGCCCGCCTAGCGGGGCCACCTACGAGCAGTACTTC,CASSPPSGATYEQYF
TRBV5-1,.,.,TRBJ1-2,TGCGCCAGCAGCTTGGCCGTTTCGTATGGCTACACCTTC,CASSLAVSYGYTF
TRBV7-8,.,.,TRBJ2-1,TGTGCCAGCAGCTCGACTTTTGGTGGACTACCCCCGGATGAGCAGTTCTTC,CASSSTFGGLPPDEQFF
TRBV9,TRBD2,.,TRBJ2-1,TGTGCCAGCAGCGCGACTAGCGGGGTAGATGAGCAGTTCTTC,CASSATSGVDEQFF
TRBV28,TRBD1,.,TRBJ1-1,TGTGCCAGCAGTTCCCCTGGGGGCGTGACAGGGGGCACTGAAGCTTTCTTT,CASSSPGGVTGGTEAFF
TRBV4-3,.,once,TRBJ2-1,TGCGCCAGCAGCCAAACGACAAACCGTAGGAATGAGCAGTTCTTC,CASSQTTNRRNEQFF